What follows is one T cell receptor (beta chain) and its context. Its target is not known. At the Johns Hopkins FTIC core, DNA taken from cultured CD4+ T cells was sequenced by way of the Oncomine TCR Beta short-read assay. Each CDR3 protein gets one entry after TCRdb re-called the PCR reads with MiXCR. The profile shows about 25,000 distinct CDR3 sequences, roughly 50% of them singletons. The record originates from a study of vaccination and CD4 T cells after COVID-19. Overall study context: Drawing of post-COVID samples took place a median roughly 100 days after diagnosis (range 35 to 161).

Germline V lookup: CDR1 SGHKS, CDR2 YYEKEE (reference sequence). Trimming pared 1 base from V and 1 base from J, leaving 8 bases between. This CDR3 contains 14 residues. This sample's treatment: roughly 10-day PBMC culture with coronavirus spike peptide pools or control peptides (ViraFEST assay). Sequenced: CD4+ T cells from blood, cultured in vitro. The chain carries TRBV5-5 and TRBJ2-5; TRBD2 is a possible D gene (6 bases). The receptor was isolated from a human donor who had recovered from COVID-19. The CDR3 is CASSLLGGQETQYF. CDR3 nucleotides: TGTGCCAGCAGCTTGCTGGGGGGCCAAGAGACCCAGTACTTC.